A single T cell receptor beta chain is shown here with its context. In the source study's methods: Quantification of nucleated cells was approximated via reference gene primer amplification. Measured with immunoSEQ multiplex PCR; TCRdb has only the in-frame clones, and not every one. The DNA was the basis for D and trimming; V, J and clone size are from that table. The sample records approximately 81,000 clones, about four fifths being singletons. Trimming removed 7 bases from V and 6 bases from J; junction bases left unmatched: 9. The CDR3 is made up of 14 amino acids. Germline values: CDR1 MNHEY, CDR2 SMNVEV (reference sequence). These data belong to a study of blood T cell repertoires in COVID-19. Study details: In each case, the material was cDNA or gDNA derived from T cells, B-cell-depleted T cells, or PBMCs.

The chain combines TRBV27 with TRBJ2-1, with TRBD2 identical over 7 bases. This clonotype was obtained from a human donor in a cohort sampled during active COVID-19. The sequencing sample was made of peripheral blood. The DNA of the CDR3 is TGTGCCAGCATGAGGCGGGGGAAAAGCAATGAGCAGTTCTTC. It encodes CASMRRGKSNEQFF.